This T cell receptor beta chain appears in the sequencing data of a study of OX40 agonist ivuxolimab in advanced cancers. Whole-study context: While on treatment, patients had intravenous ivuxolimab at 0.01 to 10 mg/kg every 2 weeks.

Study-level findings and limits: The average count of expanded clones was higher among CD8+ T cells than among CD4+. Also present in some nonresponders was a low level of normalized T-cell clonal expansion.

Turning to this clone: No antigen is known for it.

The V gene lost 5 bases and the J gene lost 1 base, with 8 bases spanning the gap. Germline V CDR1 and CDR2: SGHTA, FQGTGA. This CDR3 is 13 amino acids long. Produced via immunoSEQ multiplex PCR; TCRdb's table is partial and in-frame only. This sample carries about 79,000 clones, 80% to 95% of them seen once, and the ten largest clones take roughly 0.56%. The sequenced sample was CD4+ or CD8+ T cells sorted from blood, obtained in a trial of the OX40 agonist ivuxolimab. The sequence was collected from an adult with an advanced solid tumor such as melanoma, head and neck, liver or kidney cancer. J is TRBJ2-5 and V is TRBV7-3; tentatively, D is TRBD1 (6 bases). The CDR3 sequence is CASSADSQETQYF. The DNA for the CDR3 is TGTGCCAGCAGCGCGGACAGCCAAGAGACCCAGTACTTC.